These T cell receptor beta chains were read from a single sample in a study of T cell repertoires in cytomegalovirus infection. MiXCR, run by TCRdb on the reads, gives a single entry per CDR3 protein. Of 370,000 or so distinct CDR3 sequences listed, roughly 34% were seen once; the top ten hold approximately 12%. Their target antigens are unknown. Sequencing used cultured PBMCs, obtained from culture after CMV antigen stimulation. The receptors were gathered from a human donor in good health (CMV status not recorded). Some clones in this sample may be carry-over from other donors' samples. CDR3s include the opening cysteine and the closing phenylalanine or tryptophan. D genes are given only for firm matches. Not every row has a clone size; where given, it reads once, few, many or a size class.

TGTGCCAGCAGTTTCGACCGACTAGCGGGGGCCTACGAGCAGTACTTC | CASSFDRLAGAYEQYF | TRBJ2-7 | . | 16 | TRBD2 | TRBV6-2/TRBV6-3
TGTGCCAGCACCCCTCCGACAGCCTCCTATGGCTACACCTTC | CASTPPTASYGYTF | TRBJ1-2 | . | 14 | . | TRBV28
TGTGCCAGCATTCCAGGGTACCAAGAGACCCAGTACTTC | CASIPGYQETQYF | TRBJ2-5 | . | 13 | . | TRBV6-6
TGTGCCAGCAGCTTAGTAAATGGACGGGGCAATGAGCAGTTCTTC | CASSLVNGRGNEQFF | TRBJ2-1 | many | 15 | . | TRBV7-6
TGCGCCAGCAGCCATCCCCCTACTATGAACACTGAAGCTTTCTTT | CASSHPPTMNTEAFF | TRBJ1-1 | few | 15 | . | TRBV4-1
TGTGCCAGCAGTTTTCGGCGGGGCCGCACCTACGAGCAGTACTTC | CASSFRRGRTYEQYF | TRBJ2-7 | . | 15 | . | TRBV28
TGTGCCAGCAGCAAGACTAGGGCACAAGAGACCCAGTACTTC | CASSKTRAQETQYF | TRBJ2-5 | many | 14 | . | TRBV7-2
TGTGCCAGCAGCCATAAATACGGCCGTAATGAAAAACTGTTTTTT | CASSHKYGRNEKLFF | TRBJ1-4 | . | 15 | . | TRBV7-8
TGTGCCAGCGGGGGTAAAGCGGGAGTCGAAGAGACCCAGTACTTC | CASGGKAGVEETQYF | TRBJ2-5 | few | 15 | TRBD2 | TRBV2
TGTGCCATAGCTAGCGGGACGGCAGATACGCAGTATTTT | CAIASGTADTQYF | TRBJ2-3 | few | 13 | TRBD2 | TRBV10-3
TGTGCCAGCAGCTTAGCAGCGGGAGAGCGGACAGATACGCAGTATTTT | CASSLAAGERTDTQYF | TRBJ2-3 | . | 16 | TRBD2 | TRBV7-8
TGTGCCAGCAGCTTACTCAGCGGGAGTCAGAATGAGCAGTTCTTC | CASSLLSGSQNEQFF | TRBJ2-1 | . | 15 | TRBD2 | TRBV7-6
TGTGCCAGCAGTCCCAAGGCGGGAGATGGCGATGAGCAGTTCTTC | CASSPKAGDGDEQFF | TRBJ2-1 | many | 15 | TRBD2 | TRBV6-2/TRBV6-3
TGTGCCAGCAGCCTTCTGGGACAGGGCCGAGATGAGCAGTTCTTC | CASSLLGQGRDEQFF | TRBJ2-1 | . | 15 | TRBD1 | TRBV9
TGTGCCAGCAGTGTAACCGGGACAGACAGTTATGGCTACACCTTC | CASSVTGTDSYGYTF | TRBJ1-2 | . | 15 | TRBD1 | TRBV28
TGTGCCAGCAGACCCGAATACTCACCCCTCCACTTT | CASRPEYSPLHF | TRBJ1-6 | few | 12 | . | TRBV7-2
TGTGCCAGCAGCTGGACTAGCGGGACAGATACGCAGTATTTT | CASSWTSGTDTQYF | TRBJ2-3 | many | 14 | TRBD2 | TRBV7-9
TGTGCCAGCAGCCGACCCCTTTACAATGAGCAGTTCTTC | CASSRPLYNEQFF | TRBJ2-1 | . | 13 | . | TRBV7-2
TGTGCCAGCAGCTTAGCGTACAGCTCCTACAATGAGCAGTTCTTC | CASSLAYSSYNEQFF | TRBJ2-1 | many | 15 | . | TRBV7-2
TGTGCCAGTATCAGGGACAGGGGGCGAGATGAGCAGTTCTTC | CASIRDRGRDEQFF | TRBJ2-1 | . | 14 | TRBD1 | TRBV6-1
TGTGCCAGCACCCTAATGACAGGGCAAGAGACCCAGTACTTC | CASTLMTGQETQYF | TRBJ2-5 | . | 14 | TRBD1 | TRBV7-6
TGCGCCAGCAGCCGGCTAGCGGGAGTTGACGAGCAGTACTTC | CASSRLAGVDEQYF | TRBJ2-7 | . | 14 | TRBD2 | TRBV5-1
TGTGCCAGCAGCCCAGGGCGCCTCCTCAATCAGCCCCAGCATTTT | CASSPGRLLNQPQHF | TRBJ1-5 | . | 15 | . | TRBV7-2
TGCGCCAGCAGCCCCTCGGGCGGGAGGGTCTATGAGCAGTTCTTC | CASSPSGGRVYEQFF | TRBJ2-1 | . | 15 | TRBD2 | TRBV4-1
TGCGCCAGCAGCTTACAGGGGTACTACAATGAGCAGTTCTTC | CASSLQGYYNEQFF | TRBJ2-1 | . | 14 | TRBD1 | TRBV5-1
TGTGCCAGCAGTTTCCTTAACCTCGGCTACACCTTC | CASSFLNLGYTF | TRBJ1-2 | . | 12 | . | TRBV28
TGTGCCAGCAGCCGGACTAGCGGGAGGGCCCTCAGTCGGGAGCTGTTTTTT | CASSRTSGRALSRELFF | TRBJ2-2 | many | 17 | TRBD2 | TRBV7-2
TGTGCCACCAGTGGCCGTACGCAGGGGAGCACAGATACGCAGTATTTT | CATSGRTQGSTDTQYF | TRBJ2-3 | . | 16 | . | TRBV24-1
TGTGCCAACAGCGGAAGCGGGAGAGGTAATGAGCAGTTCTTC | CANSGSGRGNEQFF | TRBJ2-1 | once | 14 | TRBD2 | TRBV11-2
TGTGCCAGCAGCTTACTCTCGGGGCGGGAGGCCTACAATGAGCAGTTCTTC | CASSLLSGREAYNEQFF | TRBJ2-1 | . | 17 | TRBD2 | TRBV7-2
TGTGCCAGCAGAAGACTAGAGGCTGAGCAGTTCTTC | CASRRLEAEQFF | TRBJ2-1 | . | 12 | . | TRBV6-6
TGCGCCAGCAGCTTGACCGCCACTAGCGGGGGTGAGCAGTTCTTC | CASSLTATSGGEQFF | TRBJ2-1 | . | 15 | TRBD2 | TRBV5-1
TGCGCCAGCAGACAGGGTCCTGAAGCTTTCTTT | CASRQGPEAFF | TRBJ1-1 | . | 11 | . | TRBV10-2
TGCAGTGCTAGATTCCGACAGGGGGCCTACGAGCAGTACTTC | CSARFRQGAYEQYF | TRBJ2-7 | few | 14 | TRBD1 | TRBV20-1
TGCAGCGTTGTGACGGGGGCAGGTTTCTACGAGCAGTACTTC | CSVVTGAGFYEQYF | TRBJ2-7 | . | 14 | . | TRBV29-1
TGTGCCAGCAGCTACGTAGAGCTAGCGGGAGGAGGACAAGAGACCCAGTACTTC | CASSYVELAGGGQETQYF | TRBJ2-5 | few | 18 | TRBD2 | TRBV7-8
TGTGCCAGCAGCTTAGCGTCAAGGGAGGGCTATGGCTACACCTTC | CASSLASREGYGYTF | TRBJ1-2 | many | 15 | . | TRBV7-2
TGCAGTGCTAGGGGACAAGCGGGAGGGCCGGGAAATGAGCAGTTCTTC | CSARGQAGGPGNEQFF | TRBJ2-1 | . | 16 | TRBD2 | TRBV20-1